This passage covers 12 T cell receptor beta chains from one sample sequenced in a study of blood T cell repertoires in COVID-19. The protocol was immunoSEQ multiplex PCR, while the TCRdb copy is restricted to in-frame clones and leaves out a portion. The sample consists of fewer than 90,000 clones, around nine tenths of them appearing once. The sequencing input was peripheral blood. The receptor source for this set is a man aged 45 to 65 with active or convalescent COVID-19.

The chain is built from TRBV19 and TRBJ1-4; TRBD1 might be the D (5 bases). Germline CDR1 and CDR2: LNHDA and SQIVND (reference sequence). Trimming took 4 bases from V and 8 from J, leaving 14 bases between them. This CDR3 is built from 14 residues. The CDR3 nucleotides are TGTGCCAGTAGTACCCTTCAGGGCCGGGAAAAACTGTTTTTT. Translated: CASSTLQGREKLFF.

The genes are TRBV29-1 and TRBJ2-5; 7 positions agree with TRBD2. Trimming cost V 8 bases and J 6 bases; bases outside gene matches: 15. Germline CDR1 reads SQVTM; CDR2 reads ANQGSEA. The CDR3 has 14 amino acids. The CDR3 sequence is CSLGGDEFLKTQYF. The CDR3 DNA sequence: TGCAGCCTGGGAGGGGACGAGTTTTTGAAGACCCAGTACTTC.

This clone has just a few counts. The chain combines TRBV27 with TRBJ1-2, with no clear D. Germline lookup yields CDR1 MNHEY and CDR2 SMNVEV (reference sequence). The CDR3 runs 13 residues. Trimming took off 5 bases at V and 7 bases at J, with 14 bases between the two ends. CDR3 sequence reads: CASSNAYTGGYTF. CDR3 bases: TGTGCCAGCAGTAACGCCTATACGGGTGGCTACACCTTC.

This rearrangement joins TRBV7-2 to TRBJ1-3, with no clear D. Trimming stripped 1 base from V and 0 bases from J, with 10 bases between. The CDR3 is 16 amino acids. Looked up from germline, CDR1 is SGHTA and CDR2 is FQGNSA. CDR3 nucleotides: TGTGCCAGCAGCTTAGTCGATAGTGCCTCTGGAAACACCATATATTTT. This gives the protein CASSLVDSASGNTIYF.

V is TRBV7-9 and J is TRBJ2-1, with 8 nucleotides matching TRBD1. CDR3 length: 16 amino acids. Germline CDR1 reads SEHNR; CDR2 reads FQNEAQ (reference sequence). The J segment lost 7 bases and the V segment lost 4 bases, leaving 12 bases of the junction unmatched. The CDR3 spells CASSSGGQGSMNEQFF. The CDR3 nucleotides read TGTGCCAGCAGCTCGGGTGGACAGGGTAGTATGAATGAGCAGTTCTTC. The entire variable domain, with the rest obtained from reference TRBV7-9 and TRBJ2-1, is as follows: DTGVSQNPRHKITKRGQNVTFRCDPISEHNRLYWYRQTLGQGPEFLTYFQNEAQLEKSRLLSDRFSAERPKGSFSTLEIQRTEQGDSAMYLCASSSGGQGSMNEQFFGPGTRLTVL.

The chain is built from TRBV28 and TRBJ1-2; 7 bases match TRBD1. CDR3 length: 13 residues. Germline lookup yields CDR1 MDHEN and CDR2 SYDVKM. V shed 7 bases and J 6 bases; nucleotides not matched to a gene: 8. CDR3 in DNA: TGTGCCAGCATCTTTAGACAGGGCCATGGCTACACCTTC. This codes for CASIFRQGHGYTF.

The genes are TRBV14 and TRBJ2-3; D gene uncertain. The V gene's germline CDR1 is SGHDN and CDR2 FVKESK. This CDR3 is built from 16 residues. The V and J ends lost 1 base and 0 bases respectively, with 11 bases between them. CDR3 nucleotide sequence: TGTGCCAGCAGCCAAGTGGGTCAGGCTAGCACAGATACGCAGTATTTT. Protein product: CASSQVGQASTDTQYF.

V is TRBV28 and J is TRBJ1-2; D is possibly TRBD1 (6 bases). Germline CDR1 MDHEN, CDR2 SYDVKM. The CDR3 loop spans 11 amino acids. V lost 10 bases to trimming and J lost 8 bases, with 14 bases between them. The CDR3 nucleotides are TGTGCCACAGTCGGGGGGCAGGGCTACACCTTC. This gives the protein CATVGGQGYTF.

The chain has TRBV27 and TRBJ1-5; the match to TRBD1 covers 10 bases. CDR3 length: 15 residues. With 6 bases clipped from V and 0 bases from J, the junction kept 2 bases outside the gene matches. CDR1 and CDR2 from the germline V gene are MNHEY and SMNVEV (reference sequence). The DNA for the CDR3 is TGTGCCAGCAGGACAGGGGGCTATAGCAATCAGCCCCAGCATTTT. Translation gives CASRTGGYSNQPQHF.

This rearrangement joins TRBV27 to TRBJ2-3; a weak D match, TRBD1 (7 bases). This CDR3 has 15 residues. Germline V gene lookup returns CDR1 MNHEY and CDR2 SMNVEV (reference sequence). Trimming stripped 7 bases from V and 0 bases from J, with 14 bases between. Written as DNA, the CDR3 is TGTGCCAGCACCACGACAGGGACTAGCACAGATACGCAGTATTTT. Translating gives CASTTTGTSTDTQYF.

A word on this clone: The sample contains more than one DNA sequence encoding this CDR3. V usage is TRBV5-1 and J usage is TRBJ2-1; D unresolved. Trimming took off 4 bases at V and 0 bases at J, with 11 bases between the two ends. This CDR3 comprises 15 residues. Germline V gene data show CDR1 as SGHRS and CDR2 as YFSETQ. CDR3 protein: CASSPTTSSYNEQFF. CDR3 in DNA: TGCGCCAGCAGCCCCACCACTTCCTCCTACAATGAGCAGTTCTTC.

The V call is TRBV10-2, the J call TRBJ1-5, with TRBD1 as a possible D gene (6 bases). Germline V lookup: CDR1 WSHSY, CDR2 SAAADI. The CDR3 sequence is 14 residues long. V was cut by 2 bases and J by 7 bases, with 12 bases left in between. DNA of the CDR3: TGCGCCAGCAGTGAGGTAGGGGGGGGACAGCCCCAGCATTTT. Residues: CASSEVGGGQPQHF.